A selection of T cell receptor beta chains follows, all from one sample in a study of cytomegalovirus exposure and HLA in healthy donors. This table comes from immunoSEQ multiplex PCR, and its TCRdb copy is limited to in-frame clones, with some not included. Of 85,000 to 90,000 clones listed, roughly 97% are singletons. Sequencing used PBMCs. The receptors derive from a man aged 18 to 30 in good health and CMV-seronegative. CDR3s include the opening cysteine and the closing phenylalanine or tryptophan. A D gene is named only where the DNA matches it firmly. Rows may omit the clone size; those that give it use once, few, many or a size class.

TGCGCCAGCAGCCAAGAGGACAGATGGGCGGAAAAACTGTTTTTT	CASSQEDRWAEKLFF	.	TRBV4-1	TRBJ1-4	.
TGTGCCAGCAGCTTAAATCTGGGGCCTGAAGCTTTCTTT	CASSLNLGPEAFF	.	TRBV7-9	TRBJ1-1	.
TGTGCCAGCAGTATCCGACAGGGTGGTGGCTACACCTTC	CASSIRQGGGYTF	few	TRBV6-1	TRBJ1-2	TRBD1
TGTGCCAGCAGGAGTTTGGCGGTAGCGGGAGGAAGCACAGATACGCAGTATTTT	CASRSLAVAGGSTDTQYF	.	TRBV5-6	TRBJ2-3	TRBD2
TGTGCCACCAGCAGAGGTGATAGCGGGAGGGACAATGAGCAGTTCTTC	CATSRGDSGRDNEQFF	.	TRBV15	TRBJ2-1	TRBD2
TGTGCCAGCAGTTACAGACTAGCGGCCTACAATGAGCAGTTCTTC	CASSYRLAAYNEQFF	.	TRBV6-5	TRBJ2-1	TRBD2
TGTGCCAGCAGCCCCCCGGGACAGGGTCTCGGATTTGGCTACACCTTC	CASSPPGQGLGFGYTF	.	TRBV2	TRBJ1-2	TRBD1
TGTGCCAGCAGCGTCGAGGGAGGGGAGACCCAGTACTTC	CASSVEGGETQYF	.	TRBV9	TRBJ2-5	TRBD2
TGTGCCAGCAGCTTGGTTCGGGAGGAGTTCTTC	CASSLVREEFF	.	TRBV5-6	TRBJ2-1	TRBD2
TGTGCCAGCAGCTGGCAGGGAAATGGCTACACCTTC	CASSWQGNGYTF	.	TRBV7-9	TRBJ1-2	.
TGCAGCGTTGACCCGGGCACTGAAGCTTTCTTT	CSVDPGTEAFF	.	TRBV29-1	TRBJ1-1	.
TGTGCCAGCAACGGAACAGGTAATGAGCAGTTCTTC	CASNGTGNEQFF	few	TRBV5-6	TRBJ2-1	.
TGTGCCATCAGTGAGTCCGGGAATGAGCAGTTCTTC	CAISESGNEQFF	.	TRBV10-3	TRBJ2-1	.
TGTGCCAGCAGCTGGGGGCAGGGGGTGAATGAGCAGTTCTTC	CASSWGQGVNEQFF	.	TRBV5-4	TRBJ2-1	TRBD1
TGTGCCACCAGCAGAGGGTACGGGAATCGAGTTAAGTCCCAGTACTTC	CATSRGYGNRVKSQYF	.	TRBV15	TRBJ2-5	.
TGTGCCAGCAGCGATGATAGGATGGGAACAGGGGAGGAAAAACTGTTTTTT	CASSDDRMGTGEEKLFF	.	TRBV2	TRBJ1-4	TRBD1
TGTGCCAGCTCACCAGGGGCAGGGAACACTGAAGCTTTCTTT	CASSPGAGNTEAFF	.	TRBV18	TRBJ1-1	.
TGTGCCAGCAGTGGCTCCGGACTTACCCAAGAGACCCAGTACTTC	CASSGSGLTQETQYF	.	TRBV25-1	TRBJ2-5	.
TGTGCCTGGATGGCCGGGACAGGCGACACTGAAGCTTTCTTT	CAWMAGTGDTEAFF	.	TRBV30	TRBJ1-1	TRBD1
TGTGCCAGTAGTATTAGCCCCCCGAATCAGCCCCAGCATTTT	CASSISPPNQPQHF	.	TRBV19	TRBJ1-5	.
TGTGCCATCAGTACAGGTGGGACAGAGCAAAGCTACACCTTC	CAISTGGTEQSYTF	.	TRBV10-3	TRBJ1-2	TRBD1
TGCGCCAGCAGCTTGGATTCCGCCCGGGGTGAGCAGTTCTTC	CASSLDSARGEQFF	once	TRBV5-1	TRBJ2-1	.
TGTGCCAGCAGCCTTGGCACCCCCCCTCGGACCCAGTACTTC	CASSLGTPPRTQYF	.	TRBV7-3	TRBJ2-5	.
TGTGCCAGCAGTTTATCACCAGGGCTGAACACTGAAGCTTTCTTT	CASSLSPGLNTEAFF	.	TRBV27	TRBJ1-1	.
TGTGCCAGCAGCTTAACCCAAACAGACAGAGCCTACGAGCAGTACTTC	CASSLTQTDRAYEQYF	once	TRBV7-3	TRBJ2-7	.
TGTGCCAGCAGCTTGGGGACAGGACTCTCCGAGCAGTACTTC	CASSLGTGLSEQYF	once	TRBV5-6	TRBJ2-7	TRBD1
TGCGCCAGCAGCTTGGTCCGCAGGAACCCAACTGAAGCTTTCTTT	CASSLVRRNPTEAFF	once	TRBV5-1	TRBJ1-1	.
TGCGCCAGCAGCTTGGACGGGGGGTACTACGAGCAGTACTTC	CASSLDGGYYEQYF	.	TRBV5-1	TRBJ2-7	TRBD2
TGTGCCTGGAGTGTAGGCTTCGGGTCTCTGGCGGGATACCTTCCTAGAAATGAGCAGTTCTTC	CAWSVGFGSLAGYLPRNEQFF	.	TRBV30	TRBJ2-1	.
TGTGCCAGTAACCCGAGTGTTTCAACTAATGAAAAACTGTTTTTT	CASNPSVSTNEKLFF	.	TRBV19	TRBJ1-4	.
TGCAGCGTTGCCGTTGTAGCGGATCGCACAGATACGCAGTATTTT	CSVAVVADRTDTQYF	.	TRBV29-1	TRBJ2-3	.
TGTGCCAGCAGCGCATACAATGGCAGGGATCAGCCCCAGCATTTT	CASSAYNGRDQPQHF	.	TRBV7-2	TRBJ1-5	.
TGTGCCAGCAGTCTTAACAGGGGGGGGACTGAAGCTTTCTTT	CASSLNRGGTEAFF	.	TRBV28	TRBJ1-1	TRBD1
TGTGCCAGCAGTCTGGACAGGGGGCGTGTGGGGAACACCGGGGAGCTGTTTTTT	CASSLDRGRVGNTGELFF	once	TRBV14	TRBJ2-2	TRBD1
TGTGCCAGCAGCTTACGCCGACTAGCTGGTAGCACAGATACGCAGTATTTT	CASSLRRLAGSTDTQYF	.	TRBV7-9	TRBJ2-3	TRBD2
TGTGCCAGCAGTTTCCCAACCGAGAGTATGAACACTGAAGCTTTCTTT	CASSFPTESMNTEAFF	once	TRBV28	TRBJ1-1	.
TGTGCCAGCAGTTTTGCCGACAGGTCCTACGAGCAGTACTTC	CASSFADRSYEQYF	.	TRBV28	TRBJ2-7	.
TGTGCCAGCAGCCACCGGACAGGCACAGATACGCAGTATTTT	CASSHRTGTDTQYF	.	TRBV5-8	TRBJ2-3	.
TGTGCCAGCAGTTTGGGGGGACAGCTAATCGGACTTTTCTTC	CASSLGGQLIGLFF	once	TRBV27	TRBJ2-1	.
TGTGCCAGCAGACAGGGGAACCAAGAGACCCAGTACTTC	CASRQGNQETQYF	.	TRBV6-5	TRBJ2-5	TRBD1
TGTGCCAGCAGCTTGTTGCAGGCGAGCACAGATACGCAGTATTTT	CASSLLQASTDTQYF	.	TRBV5-8	TRBJ2-3	.
TGTGCCAGTAGTACCGACGGAGATAATGAAAAACTGTTTTTT	CASSTDGDNEKLFF	.	TRBV19	TRBJ1-4	.
TGTGCCACCAGCAGAGAACAGGGAATTGGGAAAGCTTTCTTT	CATSREQGIGKAFF	.	TRBV15	TRBJ1-1	.